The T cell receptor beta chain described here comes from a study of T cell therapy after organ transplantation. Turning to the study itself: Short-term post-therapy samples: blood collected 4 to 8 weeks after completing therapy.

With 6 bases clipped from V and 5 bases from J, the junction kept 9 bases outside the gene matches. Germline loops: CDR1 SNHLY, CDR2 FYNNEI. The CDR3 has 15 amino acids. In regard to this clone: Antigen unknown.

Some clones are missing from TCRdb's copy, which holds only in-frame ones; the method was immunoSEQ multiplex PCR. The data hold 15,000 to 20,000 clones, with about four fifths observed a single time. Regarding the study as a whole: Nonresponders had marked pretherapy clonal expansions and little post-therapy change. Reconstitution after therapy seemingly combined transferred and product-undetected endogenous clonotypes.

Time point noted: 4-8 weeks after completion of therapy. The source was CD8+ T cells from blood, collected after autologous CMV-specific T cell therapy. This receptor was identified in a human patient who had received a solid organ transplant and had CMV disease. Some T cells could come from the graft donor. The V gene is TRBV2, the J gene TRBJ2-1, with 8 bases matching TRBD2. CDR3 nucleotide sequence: TGTGCCAGCAGCGAGGGACTAGGTAAGAACAATGAGCAGTTCTTC. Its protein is CASSEGLGKNNEQFF.